The 30 T cell receptor beta chains given below trace back to one sample, sequenced in a study of cytomegalovirus exposure and HLA in healthy donors. Profiling relied on immunoSEQ multiplex PCR, and the TCRdb table lists in-frame clones only, not all of them. The profile shows about 240,000 clones, approximately 86% of them singletons. The sequenced sample was PBMCs. The receptor source for this set is a woman aged 30 to 39 in good health and CMV-seropositive.

The V call is TRBV7-3, the J call TRBJ1-1, with 10 bases lining up with TRBD1. CDR3 length: 15 amino acids. Germline V CDR1 and CDR2: SGHTA, FQGTGA. Trimming took 5 bases from V and 4 from J; bases not matched to a gene: 7. The CDR3 nucleotides are TGTGCCAGCAGCGCCCCGACAGGGGGCGCCACTGAAGCTTTCTTT. It translates to CASSAPTGGATEAFF.

The chain uses TRBV4-1 and TRBJ2-1; 7 bases map to TRBD2. This CDR3 is built from 13 residues. CDR1 and CDR2 (germline): MGHRA, YSYEKL. J was trimmed by 8 bases and V by 2 bases; bases with no gene match: 3. The CDR3, as DNA: TGCGCCAGCAGCCAATGGGAGGGCCATGAGCAGTTCTTC. Amino acids: CASSQWEGHEQFF.

The chain combines TRBV27 with TRBJ2-7, with D perhaps TRBD2 (5 bases). CDR1 is MNHEY and CDR2 is SMNVEV in the germline V gene (reference sequence). Trimming removed 4 bases at V and 3 bases at J, with 10 bases between. The CDR3 extends over 13 amino acids. The CDR3 bases are TGTGCCAGCAGTTCGGGGATCTACTACGAGCAGTACTTC. It codes for CASSSGIYYEQYF.

The rearrangement links TRBV7-3 to TRBJ1-2; TRBD1 might be the D (5 bases). Germline values: CDR1 SGHTA, CDR2 FQGTGA. The CDR3 sequence is 15 residues long. V was clipped by 5 bases and J by 1 base, with 14 bases between them. The CDR3 region is CASSPDSNINYGYTF. As DNA, the CDR3 is TGTGCCAGCAGCCCTGACAGTAATATTAACTATGGCTACACCTTC.

The chain carries TRBV15 and TRBJ2-7, with 11 bases that match TRBD2. Germline trimming cut 1 base from V and 4 bases from J; bases unmatched to any gene: 0. Germline CDR1 and CDR2: LNHNV and YYDKDF (reference sequence). The CDR3 is made up of 14 amino acids. CDR3 DNA: TGTGCCACCAGCAGAGTAGCGGGAGGGTACGAGCAGTACTTC. Its protein product is CATSRVAGGYEQYF.

This chain joins TRBV7-9 and TRBJ2-1; D is ambiguous. The V and J ends lost 6 bases and 6 bases respectively, with 12 bases between them. The CDR3 spans 13 residues. CDR1 and CDR2 from the germline V gene are SEHNR and FQNEAQ (reference sequence). This chain's CDR3 is CASRTEPGNEQFF. The CDR3 DNA follows: TGTGCCAGCAGGACCGAACCGGGCAATGAGCAGTTCTTC.

This clone has just one count. This sequence joins TRBV5-1 and TRBJ1-1; D unclear. Between the trimmed V and J ends, which lost 0 bases and 4 bases, there was a span of 13 bases. This CDR3 comprises 15 residues. Per germline, CDR1 SGHRS and CDR2 YFSETQ. The CDR3 sequence: CASSLDAWEGTEAFF. In DNA form, the CDR3 reads TGCGCCAGCAGCTTGGACGCATGGGAGGGCACTGAAGCTTTCTTT.

This clone was counted once. Relative to the germline gene, one junction end is altered; a read error may explain this. The chain links TRBV7-7 to TRBJ2-5, with D maybe TRBD2 (6 bases). CDR3 length: 16 residues. The germline CDR1 and CDR2 sequences are SSHAT and FNYEAQ (reference sequence). The CDR3 DNA follows: TGTGCTAGCAGCTTAACGATAGCGGCCGGGACGGGGACCCAGTACTTC. Amino acid sequence: CASSLTIAAGTGTQYF.

The chain couples TRBV7-9 to TRBJ2-7; perhaps TRBD1 as D (5 bases). The CDR3 is 15 residues long. Between the trimmed V and J ends, which lost 5 bases and 5 bases, there was a span of 19 bases. The germline V gene encodes CDR1 SEHNR and CDR2 FQNEAQ (reference sequence). The CDR3 is CASSRGGAQVNEQYF. The CDR3 coding sequence is TGTGCCAGCAGCCGAGGTGGGGCGCAAGTTAACGAGCAGTACTTC.

The gene calls are TRBV9 and TRBJ1-3; 7 bases map to TRBD1. V was pared by 0 bases and J by 2 bases, with 8 bases of the junction left unmatched. The germline gives CDR1 SGDLS, CDR2 YYNGEE. CDR3 size: 17 residues. CDR3: CASSVAPRTGAGNTIYF. Written as DNA, the CDR3 is TGTGCCAGCAGCGTAGCCCCCCGAACAGGGGCTGGAAACACCATATATTTT.

This chain uses TRBV5-1 with TRBJ1-1; 10 nucleotides align to TRBD1. V lost 4 bases, J lost 4 bases, and 7 bases stayed unmatched. There are 15 residues in the CDR3. Germline lookup yields CDR1 SGHRS and CDR2 YFSETQ. The CDR3 nucleotides are TGCGCCAGCAGCGACGGACAGGGGGGAGCCACTGAAGCTTTCTTT. Its protein product is CASSDGQGGATEAFF.

The chain employs TRBV11-3 and TRBJ2-5, with D uncertain. This CDR3 comprises 13 residues. V was trimmed by 3 bases and J by 0 bases, leaving 5 bases between them. Germline assignment: CDR1 SGHNT and CDR2 YENEEA. The CDR3 reads CASSFPDQETQYF. CDR3 in DNA: TGTGCCAGCAGCTTCCCAGACCAAGAGACCCAGTACTTC.

The genes are TRBV6-1 and TRBJ2-1; the match to TRBD2 covers 10 bases. J lost 4 bases, V lost 7 bases, and 7 bases had no gene match. The CDR3 spans 15 residues. Germline V gene data show CDR1 as MNHNS and CDR2 as SASEGT. The CDR3 protein is CASTTSGPTYNEQFF. CDR3 DNA: TGTGCCAGCACGACTAGCGGGCCGACTTACAATGAGCAGTTCTTC.

The CDR3 nucleotides are TGTGCCAGCAGTGAAGGGGGCAAGAATCAGCCCCAGCATTTT. Protein sequence: CASSEGGKNQPQHF. This sequence joins TRBV6-1 and TRBJ1-5; possible D gene TRBD1, 5 bases. The germline V gene has CDR1 MNHNS and CDR2 SASEGT. The V end was cut by 1 base, the J end by 4 bases, with 8 bases between. The CDR3 has 14 amino acids.

The J gene is TRBJ1-2, the V gene TRBV7-2; no clear D. The germline CDR1 and CDR2 sequences are SGHTA and FQGNSA. V was clipped by 2 bases and J by 0 bases, with 4 bases between them. This CDR3 contains 13 residues. CDR3 in DNA: TGTGCCAGCAGCTTACAGTCTAACTATGGCTACACCTTC. Translation: CASSLQSNYGYTF.

This clone was counted only a few times. The chain uses TRBV5-1 and TRBJ2-7; a weak D match, TRBD2 (6 bases). Trimming took off 0 bases at V and 2 bases at J, with 15 bases between the two ends. The CDR3 totals 16 residues. In germline, CDR1 is SGHRS, CDR2 YFSETQ. The CDR3: CASSLDPGLITYEQYF. The CDR3 DNA reads as TGCGCCAGCAGCTTGGACCCGGGACTCATAACCTACGAGCAGTACTTC. Full variable domain (remainder filled in from reference TRBV5-1 and TRBJ2-7): KAGVTQTPRYLIKTRGQQVTLSCSPISGHRSVSWYQQTPGQGLQFLFEYFSETQRNKGNFPGRFSGRQFSNSRSEMNVSTLELGDSALYLCASSLDPGLITYEQYFGPGTRLTVT.

This rearrangement joins TRBV11-2 to TRBJ2-1; tentative D call: TRBD2 (7 bases). The germline V and J ends were trimmed by 0 bases and 8 bases, with 14 bases remaining between them. CDR1 is SGHAT, CDR2 FQNNGV, per germline. The CDR3 covers 15 residues. In DNA, the CDR3 is TGTGCCAGCAGCTTAGACGGGGGGCGCGTCTATGAGCAGTTCTTC. It encodes CASSLDGGRVYEQFF.

The chain links TRBV27 to TRBJ1-1; D is possibly TRBD1 (5 bases). Trimming left V 6 bases short and J 5 bases short, with 16 bases between. There are 14 residues in the CDR3. Germline assignment: CDR1 MNHEY and CDR2 SMNVEV (reference sequence). CDR3 DNA: TGTGCCAGCAGACTATGGGGCGTTGGGACTGAAGCTTTCTTT. Its protein product is CASRLWGVGTEAFF.

This chain joins TRBV10-1 and TRBJ2-1; 10 bases line up with TRBD2. The J segment lost 3 bases and the V segment lost 1 base, leaving 6 bases of the junction unmatched. Per germline, CDR1 WNHNN and CDR2 SYGVQD (reference sequence). This CDR3 is 17 amino acids long. The CDR3 DNA reads as TGCGCCAGCAGTGAGTTAGGAGGGACTAGCGACTACAATGAGCAGTTCTTC. Translation: CASSELGGTSDYNEQFF.

This chain joins TRBV2 and TRBJ2-2, with TRBD2 as a possible D gene (6 bases). The germline V gene encodes CDR1 SNHLY and CDR2 FYNNEI. The CDR3 is made up of 15 amino acids. The ends were cut back, 7 bases at V and 7 bases at J, with 19 bases in the middle. The CDR3 DNA is TGTGCCAGCAACTGGGACTCTCCAAGGGGCGGGGAGCTGTTTTTT. Its protein product is CASNWDSPRGGELFF. Full variable domain (rest looked up from reference TRBV2 and TRBJ2-2): EPEVTQTPSHQVTQMGQEVILRCVPISNHLYFYWYRQILGQKVEFLVSFYNNEISEKSEIFDDQFSVERPDGSNFTLKIRSTKLEDSAMYFCASNWDSPRGGELFFGEGSRLTVL.

The chain employs TRBV11-1 and TRBJ2-4, with a possible D match to TRBD2 (8 bases). The germline CDR1 and CDR2 sequences are SGHAT and FQDESV (reference sequence). The CDR3 extends over 17 amino acids. V dropped 4 bases and J dropped 1 base, with 17 bases sitting between them. The CDR3 sequence is CASSSGGGPGAKNIQYF. The CDR3 DNA sequence: TGTGCCAGCAGCTCGGGAGGGGGCCCCGGGGCCAAAAACATTCAGTACTTC.

This clone was detected only once. V is TRBV5-1 and J is TRBJ2-7, with TRBD2 matching 7 bases. Germline loops: CDR1 SGHRS, CDR2 YFSETQ. Trimming removed 2 bases from V and 3 bases from J; junction bases left unmatched: 5. The CDR3 sequence is 14 residues long. CDR3 loop: CASSFTGEGYEQYF. CDR3 in DNA: TGCGCCAGCAGCTTCACGGGGGAGGGCTACGAGCAGTACTTC.

V usage is TRBV4-1 and J usage is TRBJ2-7, with 13 bases that match TRBD2. V was clipped by 4 bases and J by 4 bases; unmatched bases: 10. Germline CDR1 MGHRA, CDR2 YSYEKL. The CDR3 contains 17 residues. CDR3 loop: CASSRGLAGAITYEQYF. The CDR3 nucleotides read TGCGCCAGCAGCCGCGGACTAGCGGGAGCTATAACGTACGAGCAGTACTTC.

V and J are TRBV2 and TRBJ2-1; D gene unclear. The germline V gene has CDR1 SNHLY and CDR2 FYNNEI. The V end was cut by 2 bases, the J end by 8 bases, with 19 bases between. The CDR3 spans 16 residues. CDR3 in DNA: TGTGCCAGCAGTGAACCCAGGCTCAGGCTTTGGGATGAGCAGTTCTTC. Protein product: CASSEPRLRLWDEQFF.

This chain connects TRBV29-1 to TRBJ2-3; 10 bases are a match to TRBD2. Germline V gene data show CDR1 as SQVTM and CDR2 as ANQGSEA. The junction had 6 bases not matched to a gene; V was cut back by 4 bases and J by 5 bases. The CDR3 totals 14 residues. The CDR3 here is CSVVGLAGVDTQYF. The CDR3 coding sequence is TGCAGCGTTGTTGGTCTAGCGGGAGTAGATACGCAGTATTTT.

As concerns this clone: Germline and junction disagree at one end, which may indicate a read error. The chain links TRBV4-1 to TRBJ1-2; D gene unclear. The length of the CDR3 is 14 residues. Germline V gene data show CDR1 as MGHRA and CDR2 as YSYEKL. The CDR3 sequence: CASSQETTSLVSSF. The CDR3 DNA is TGCGCCAGCAGCCAAGAAACCACGAGTCTGGTCTCCTCCTTC.

This CDR3 reads CASSQGRGITEAFF. DNA of the CDR3: TGCGCCAGCAGCCAAGGGAGAGGGATCACTGAAGCTTTCTTT. The rearrangement joins TRBV4-1 to TRBJ1-1; D unclear. This CDR3 spans 14 amino acids. CDR1 and CDR2 (germline): MGHRA, YSYEKL. The ends were cut back, 1 base at V and 4 bases at J, with 10 bases in the middle.

The rearrangement joins TRBV6-6 to TRBJ2-7, with 12 bases aligning to TRBD2. CDR3 size: 14 residues. CDR1 is MNHNY, CDR2 SVGAGI, per germline (reference sequence). The ends lost 7 bases at V and 6 bases at J; junction bases unmatched: 7. The CDR3 region has the DNA TGTGCCAGCACCTTGACTAGCGGGAGCCCCGAGCAGTACTTC. As protein: CASTLTSGSPEQYF.

This chain joins TRBV28 and TRBJ1-3; 10 bases agree with TRBD1. CDR3 length: 16 amino acids. The germline gives CDR1 MDHEN, CDR2 SYDVKM. J gave up 4 bases and V 8 bases, and 11 bases lay outside the gene matches. DNA for the CDR3: TGTGCCAGCTCCGATCTGGGACAGGGGACCGGAAACACCATATATTTT. This sequence encodes CASSDLGQGTGNTIYF.

The chain has TRBV14 and TRBJ2-5, with D possibly matching TRBD1 (5 bases). The CDR3 runs 15 residues. CDR1 is SGHDN and CDR2 is FVKESK in the germline V gene. Trimming took 1 base from V and 4 from J, leaving 13 bases between them. This CDR3 reads CASSQGLGVPETQYF. The CDR3 nucleotides read TGTGCCAGCAGCCAAGGATTAGGGGTTCCAGAGACCCAGTACTTC.